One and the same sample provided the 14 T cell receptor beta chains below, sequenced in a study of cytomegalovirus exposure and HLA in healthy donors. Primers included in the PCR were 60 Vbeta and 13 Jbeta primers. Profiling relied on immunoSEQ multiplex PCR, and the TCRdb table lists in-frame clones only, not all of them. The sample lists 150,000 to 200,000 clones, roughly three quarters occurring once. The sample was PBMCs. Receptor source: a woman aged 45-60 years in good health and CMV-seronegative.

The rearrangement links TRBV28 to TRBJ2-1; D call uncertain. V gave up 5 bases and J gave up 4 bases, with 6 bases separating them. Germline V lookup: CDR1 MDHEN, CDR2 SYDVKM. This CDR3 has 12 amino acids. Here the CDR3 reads CASSLIYNEQFF. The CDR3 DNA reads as TGTGCCAGCAGTCTAATTTACAATGAGCAGTTCTTC.

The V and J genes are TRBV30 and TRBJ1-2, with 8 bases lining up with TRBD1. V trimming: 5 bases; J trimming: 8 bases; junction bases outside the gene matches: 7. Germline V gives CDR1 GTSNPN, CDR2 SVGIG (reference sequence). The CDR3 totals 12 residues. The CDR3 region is CAWSGRTGGYTF. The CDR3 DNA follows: TGTGCCTGGTCAGGGCGGACAGGGGGCTACACCTTC.

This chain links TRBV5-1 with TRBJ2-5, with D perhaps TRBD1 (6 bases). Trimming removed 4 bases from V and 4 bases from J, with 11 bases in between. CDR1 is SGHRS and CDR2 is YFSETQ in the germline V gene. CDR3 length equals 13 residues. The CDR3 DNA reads TGCGCCAGCAGCCCACAGGGTCCAGAGACCCAGTACTTC. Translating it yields CASSPQGPETQYF.

CDR3 amino acids: CASRQSFSEAFF. DNA for the CDR3: TGTGCCAGCAGGCAATCATTTAGTGAAGCTTTCTTT. This chain uses TRBV6-6 with TRBJ1-1; D call uncertain. CDR3 size: 12 residues. Per the germline V gene, CDR1 is MNHNY and CDR2 is SVGAGI (reference sequence). V shed 6 bases and J shed 7 bases, with 12 bases lying between them.

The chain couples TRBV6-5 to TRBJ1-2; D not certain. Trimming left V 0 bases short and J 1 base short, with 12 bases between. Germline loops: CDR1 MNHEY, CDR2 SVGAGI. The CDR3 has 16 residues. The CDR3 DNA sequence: TGTGCCAGCAGTTACTCGGTCAGAGGGATTAACTATGGCTACACCTTC. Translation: CASSYSVRGINYGYTF.

The CDR3, as DNA: TGTGCCAGTAGTCCCACCGAGGTGGGGAGAGAATCACCCCTCCACTTT. Translating gives CASSPTEVGRESPLHF. The chain carries TRBV19 and TRBJ1-6; D gene unclear. V lost 5 bases to trimming and J lost 10 bases, with 21 bases between them. Germline V CDR1 and CDR2: LNHDA, SQIVND (reference sequence). The CDR3 has 16 amino acids. The whole variable domain, filled in from reference TRBV19 and TRBJ1-6, reads DGGITQSPKYLFRKEGQNVTLSCEQNLNHDAMYWYRQDPGQGLRLIYYSQIVNDFQKGDIAEGYSVSREKKESFPLTVTSAQKNPTAFYLCASSPTEVGRESPLHFGNGTRLTVT.

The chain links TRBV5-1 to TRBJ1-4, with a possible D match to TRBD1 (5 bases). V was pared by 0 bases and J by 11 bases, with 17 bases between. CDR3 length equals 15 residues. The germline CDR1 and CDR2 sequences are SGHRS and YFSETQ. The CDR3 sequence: CASSLGGAARGKLFF. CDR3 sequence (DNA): TGCGCCAGCAGCTTGGGTGGGGCAGCTCGGGGGAAACTGTTTTTT.

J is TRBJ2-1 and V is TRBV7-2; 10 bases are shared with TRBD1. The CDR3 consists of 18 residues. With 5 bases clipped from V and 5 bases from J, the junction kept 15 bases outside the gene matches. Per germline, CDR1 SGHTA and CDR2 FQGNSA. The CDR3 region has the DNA TGTGCCAGCAGCCCCCCGGGGGGATTGGGGACAGGGGACAATGAGCAGTTCTTC. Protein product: CASSPPGGLGTGDNEQFF.

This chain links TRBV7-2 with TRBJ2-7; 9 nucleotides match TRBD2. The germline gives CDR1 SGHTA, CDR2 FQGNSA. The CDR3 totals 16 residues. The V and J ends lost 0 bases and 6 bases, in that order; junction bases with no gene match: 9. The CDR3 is CASSLAMGPSGVEQYF. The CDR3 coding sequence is TGTGCCAGCAGCTTAGCGATGGGGCCTAGCGGGGTCGAGCAGTACTTC.

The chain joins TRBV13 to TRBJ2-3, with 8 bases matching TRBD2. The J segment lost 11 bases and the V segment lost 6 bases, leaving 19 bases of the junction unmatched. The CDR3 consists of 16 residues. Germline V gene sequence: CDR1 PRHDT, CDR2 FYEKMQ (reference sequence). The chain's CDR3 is CASRYGTSSLRRGQYF. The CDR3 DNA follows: TGTGCCAGCAGATACGGGACTAGTTCTCTCCGCCGCGGGCAGTATTTT. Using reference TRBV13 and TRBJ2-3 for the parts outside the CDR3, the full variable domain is AAGVIQSPRHLIKEKRETATLKCYPIPRHDTVYWYQQGPGQDPQFLISFYEKMQSDKGSIPDRFSAQQFSDYHSELNMSSLELGDSALYFCASRYGTSSLRRGQYFGPGTRLTVL.

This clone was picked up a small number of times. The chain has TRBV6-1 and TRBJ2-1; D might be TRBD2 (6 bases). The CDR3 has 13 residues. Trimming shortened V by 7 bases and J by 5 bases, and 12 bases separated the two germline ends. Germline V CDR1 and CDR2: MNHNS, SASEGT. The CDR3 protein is CASTEGRDNEQFF. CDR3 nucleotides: TGTGCCAGCACGGAGGGGCGAGACAATGAGCAGTTCTTC.

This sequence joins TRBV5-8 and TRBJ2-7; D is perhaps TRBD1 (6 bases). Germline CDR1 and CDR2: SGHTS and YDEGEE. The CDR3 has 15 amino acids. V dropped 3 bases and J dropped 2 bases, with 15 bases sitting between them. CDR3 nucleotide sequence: TGTGCCAGCAGCTCACCCGGGACATCCACCTACGAGCAGTACTTC. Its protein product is CASSSPGTSTYEQYF.

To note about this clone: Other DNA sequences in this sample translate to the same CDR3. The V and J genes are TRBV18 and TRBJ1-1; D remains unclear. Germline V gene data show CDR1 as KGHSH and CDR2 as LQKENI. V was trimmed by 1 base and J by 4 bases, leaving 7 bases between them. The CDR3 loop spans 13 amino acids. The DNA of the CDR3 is TGTGCCAGCTCACCACTCGGAGGCACTGAAGCTTTCTTT. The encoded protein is CASSPLGGTEAFF.

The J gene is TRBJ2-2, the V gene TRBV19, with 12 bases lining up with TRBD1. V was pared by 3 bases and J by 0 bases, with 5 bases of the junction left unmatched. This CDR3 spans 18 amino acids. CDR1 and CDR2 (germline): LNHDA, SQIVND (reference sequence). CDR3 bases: TGTGCCAGTAGTATCTCGGGGACAGGGGGCGCGAACACCGGGGAGCTGTTTTTT. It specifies CASSISGTGGANTGELFF.